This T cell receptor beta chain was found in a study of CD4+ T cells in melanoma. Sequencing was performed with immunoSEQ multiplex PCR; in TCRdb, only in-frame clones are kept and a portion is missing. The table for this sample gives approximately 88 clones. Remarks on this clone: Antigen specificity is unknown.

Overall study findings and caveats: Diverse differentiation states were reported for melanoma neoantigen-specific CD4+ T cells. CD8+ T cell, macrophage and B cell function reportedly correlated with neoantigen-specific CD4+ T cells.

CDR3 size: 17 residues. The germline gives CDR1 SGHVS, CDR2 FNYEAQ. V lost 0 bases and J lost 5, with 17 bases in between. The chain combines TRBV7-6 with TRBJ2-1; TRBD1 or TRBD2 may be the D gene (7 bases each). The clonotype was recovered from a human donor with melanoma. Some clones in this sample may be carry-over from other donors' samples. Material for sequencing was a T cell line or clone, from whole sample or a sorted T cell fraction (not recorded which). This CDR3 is CASSLAPGRGRHNEQFF. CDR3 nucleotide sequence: TGTGCCAGCAGCTTAGCCCCGGGGAGGGGGCGTCACAATGAGCAGTTCTTC. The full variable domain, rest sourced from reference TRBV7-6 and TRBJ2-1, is GAGVSQSPRYKVTKRGQDVALRCDPISGHVSLYWYRQALGQGPEFLTYFNYEAQQDKSGLPNDRFSAERPEGSISTLTIQRTEQRDSAMYRCASSLAPGRGRHNEQFFGPGTRLTVL.